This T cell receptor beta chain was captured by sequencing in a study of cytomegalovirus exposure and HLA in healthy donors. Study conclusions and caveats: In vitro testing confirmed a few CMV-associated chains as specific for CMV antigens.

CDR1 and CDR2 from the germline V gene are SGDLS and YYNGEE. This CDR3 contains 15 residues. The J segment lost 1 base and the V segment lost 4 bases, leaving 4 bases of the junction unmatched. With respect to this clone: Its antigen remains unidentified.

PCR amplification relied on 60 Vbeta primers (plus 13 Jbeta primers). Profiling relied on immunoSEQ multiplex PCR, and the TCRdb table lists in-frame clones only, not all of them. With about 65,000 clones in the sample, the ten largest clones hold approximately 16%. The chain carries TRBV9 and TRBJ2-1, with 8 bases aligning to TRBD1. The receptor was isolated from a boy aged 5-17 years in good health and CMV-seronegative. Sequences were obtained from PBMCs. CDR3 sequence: CASSPTGDSYNEQFF. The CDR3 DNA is TGTGCCAGCAGCCCGACAGGGGATTCCTACAATGAGCAGTTCTTC.